Listed below are T cell receptor beta chains from one sample, sequenced in a study of shared clonotypes between healthy human individuals. Data came from immunoSEQ multiplex PCR; TCRdb stores just in-frame clones and leaves some out. The sample records millions of clones, about 92% being singletons. Sequenced input: naive CD8+ T cells from PBMCs. The source is a man younger than 35 in good health. Some clones in this sample may be carry-over from other donors' samples. Both conserved end residues are part of each CDR3. A D gene is named only where the DNA matches it firmly. A clone size is listed for some rows: how often the clone was seen (once, few, many), or a class if it is expanded.

.,.,13,TRBJ2-2,TRBV4-3,TGCGCCAGCAGCCAAGGCCCTGGCTGGGAGCTGTTTTTT,CASSQGPGWELFF
TRBD1,.,13,TRBJ2-7,TRBV27,TGTGCCAGCAGTAAGGGGGCAGACCACGAGCAGTACTTC,CASSKGADHEQYF
.,.,14,TRBJ2-7,TRBV28,TGTGCCAGCAATCGTAGAGGCGGGATGGGCGAGCAGTACTTC,CASNRRGGMGEQYF
TRBD2,.,17,TRBJ2-1,TRBV27,TGTGCCAGCAGTACCCTTGGACTAGCGGGAGGTCGGGATGAGCAGTTCTTC,CASSTLGLAGGRDEQFF
.,.,15,TRBJ2-3,TRBV5-8,TGTGCCAGCAGCCTCGGGAGTAGTCACGCAGATACGCAGTATTTT,CASSLGSSHADTQYF
TRBD2,.,14,TRBJ2-7,TRBV28,TGTGCCAGCACCCGGGGGGTGTACCTCTACGAGCAGTACTTC,CASTRGVYLYEQYF
.,.,15,TRBJ1-1,TRBV12-5,TGTGCTAGTGGCTTAACATCACAGGGGAACACTGAAGCTTTCTTT,CASGLTSQGNTEAFF
.,.,14,TRBJ2-7,TRBV6-1,TGTGCCAGCAGTCCCGGAAGGTGGACCTACGAGCAGTACTTC,CASSPGRWTYEQYF
TRBD2,.,15,TRBJ2-3,TRBV7-3,TGTGCCAGCGGTGGGCGGGAGGGTATCACAGATACGCAGTATTTT,CASGGREGITDTQYF
.,.,14,TRBJ2-1,TRBV29-1,TGCAGCGTTGAAAGGGCGGGTCGGTACAATGAGCAGTTCTTC,CSVERAGRYNEQFF
.,.,13,TRBJ2-2,TRBV27,TGTGCCAGCAGTCGGGACACCAGGGGGGAGCTGTTTTTT,CASSRDTRGELFF
.,.,14,TRBJ2-1,TRBV5-1,TGCGCCAGCAGCCCCGGACGGGGGTGGGATGAGCAGTTCTTC,CASSPGRGWDEQFF
TRBD2,.,15,TRBJ2-2,TRBV15,TGTGCCTCAAGAGAGCTAGCGGGAAACACCGGGGAGCTGTTTTTT,CASRELAGNTGELFF
.,.,15,TRBJ2-6,TRBV5-6,TGTGCCAGCAGCCTCAGCCCCTCTGGGGCCAACGTCCTGACTTTC,CASSLSPSGANVLTF
TRBD2,.,15,TRBJ2-4,TRBV9,TGTGCCAGCAGCGTCTATCCGGGAGGCAAAAACATTCAGTACTTC,CASSVYPGGKNIQYF
.,few,14,TRBJ2-2,TRBV29-1,TGCAGCGTCCCTATTTCCGACCCCACCGGGGAGCTGTTTTTT,CSVPISDPTGELFF
TRBD2,once,13,TRBJ2-1,TRBV10-3,TGTGCCACCCGACTAGCGGGAGACAATGAGCAGTTCTTC,CATRLAGDNEQFF
.,.,16,TRBJ2-7,TRBV5-5,TGTGCCAGCAGTCCCAGGGGGGTTCCTCCCTACTACGAGCAGTACTTC,CASSPRGVPPYYEQYF